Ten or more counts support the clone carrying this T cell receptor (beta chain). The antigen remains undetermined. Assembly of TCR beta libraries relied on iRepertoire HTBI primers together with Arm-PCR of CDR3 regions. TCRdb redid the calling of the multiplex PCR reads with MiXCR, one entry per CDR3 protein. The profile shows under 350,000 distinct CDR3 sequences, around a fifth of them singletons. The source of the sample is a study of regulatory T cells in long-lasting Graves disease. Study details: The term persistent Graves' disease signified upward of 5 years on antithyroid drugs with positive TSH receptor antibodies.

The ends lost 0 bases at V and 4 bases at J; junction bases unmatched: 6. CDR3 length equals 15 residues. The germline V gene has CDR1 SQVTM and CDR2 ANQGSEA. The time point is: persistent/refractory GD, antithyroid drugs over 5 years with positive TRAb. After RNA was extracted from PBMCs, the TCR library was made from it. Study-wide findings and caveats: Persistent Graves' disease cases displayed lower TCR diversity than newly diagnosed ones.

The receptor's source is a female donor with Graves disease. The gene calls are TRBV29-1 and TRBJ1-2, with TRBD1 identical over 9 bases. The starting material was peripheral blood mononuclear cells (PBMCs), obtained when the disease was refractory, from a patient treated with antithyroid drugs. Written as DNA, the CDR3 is TGCAGCGTTGAAGATGTGCGGACAGGGGTCTATGGCTACACCTTC. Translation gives CSVEDVRTGVYGYTF.